Below, 17 T cell receptor beta chains from the same sample are listed, as sequenced in a study of OX40 agonist ivuxolimab in advanced cancers. Only in-frame clones appear in the TCRdb table, and some are missing; sequencing was by immunoSEQ multiplex PCR. Of roughly 70,000 clones in the sample, just under 90% were seen once. The sequencing used CD4+ or CD8+ T cells sorted from blood, collected in a trial of the OX40 agonist ivuxolimab. Receptors were obtained from an adult with an advanced solid tumor such as melanoma, head and neck, liver or kidney cancer.

V usage is TRBV10-3 and J usage is TRBJ2-7, with TRBD2 identical over 8 bases. The J segment lost 4 bases and the V segment lost 0 bases, leaving 5 bases of the junction unmatched. Germline V gene sequence: CDR1 ENHRY, CDR2 SYGVKD. The CDR3 sequence is 15 residues long. CDR3: CAISESREVRYEQYF. The CDR3, as DNA: TGTGCCATCAGTGAGTCGCGGGAGGTTAGGTACGAGCAGTACTTC.

The chain uses TRBV7-8 and TRBJ2-7; D is ambiguous. CDR3 length: 11 amino acids. Germline V gene sequence: CDR1 SGHVS, CDR2 FQNEAQ. V lost 3 bases and J 7 bases, leaving 7 bases between the germline ends. The CDR3 loop reads CASSLIEEQYF. CDR3 sequence (DNA): TGTGCCAGCAGCTTGATAGAGGAGCAGTACTTC.

The chain combines TRBV7-9 with TRBJ2-5, with TRBD2 matching over 12 bases. V shed 3 bases and J 5 bases; nucleotides not matched to a gene: 7. CDR1 and CDR2 (germline): SEHNR, FQNEAQ (reference sequence). The CDR3 has 16 amino acids. CDR3 DNA: TGTGCCAGCAGCTTTCGCCTAGCGGGAGGGAGGGAGACCCAGTACTTC. Residues: CASSFRLAGGRETQYF.

J is TRBJ2-2 and V is TRBV7-3, with 10 bases that match TRBD2. Germline V CDR1 and CDR2: SGHTA, FQGTGA. Trimming cost V 4 bases and J 7 bases; bases outside gene matches: 9. CDR3 length equals 16 residues. In DNA, the CDR3 is TGTGCCAGCAGCTCCTCTAGCGGGAGAGTGAGCGGGGAGCTGTTTTTT. This codes for CASSSSSGRVSGELFF.

V and J are TRBV2 and TRBJ1-3; D remains unclear. This CDR3 has 14 amino acids. The V end was cut by 5 bases, the J end by 0 bases, with 8 bases between. In germline, CDR1 is SNHLY, CDR2 FYNNEI. The CDR3 DNA sequence: TGTGCCAGCAGTCATTACCGCTCTGGAAACACCATATATTTT. It yields the protein CASSHYRSGNTIYF.

The CDR3 spells CASSVGLAGYEQYF. The CDR3 nucleotides read TGTGCCAGCAGCGTAGGTTTAGCGGGGTACGAGCAGTACTTC. The chain uses TRBV9 and TRBJ2-7; TRBD2 aligns across 8 bases. The CDR3 contains 14 residues. Unmatched junction bases numbered 3, after V lost 0 bases and J lost 4 bases. The germline gives CDR1 SGDLS, CDR2 YYNGEE.

This clone was seen a few times. This rearrangement joins TRBV11-2 to TRBJ2-5; 12 positions agree with TRBD2. This CDR3 is 15 amino acids long. J lost 5 bases, V lost 3 bases, and 4 bases had no gene match. Germline values: CDR1 SGHAT, CDR2 FQNNGV. CDR3: CASSLTSGSDETQYF. DNA of the CDR3: TGTGCCAGCAGCTTGACTAGCGGGAGTGATGAGACCCAGTACTTC.

CDR3: CAWSVLQEAFF. The CDR3 DNA follows: TGTGCCTGGAGTGTATTACAGGAAGCTTTCTTT. The chain carries TRBV30 and TRBJ1-1; D call uncertain. The CDR3 extends over 11 amino acids. Germline CDR1 GTSNPN, CDR2 SVGIG (reference sequence). Trimming left V 0 bases short and J 8 bases short, with 7 bases between.

Only one count was recorded for this clone. J is TRBJ1-4 and V is TRBV5-5, with D possibly TRBD1 on 5 matching bases. This CDR3 is built from 13 residues. V was shortened by 0 bases and J by 8 bases, with 8 bases between the two germline ends. Germline assignment: CDR1 SGHKS and CDR2 YYEKEE (reference sequence). The CDR3 DNA sequence: TGTGCCAGCAGCTTGGGGGGGAGCGAAAAACTGTTTTTT. This sequence encodes CASSLGGSEKLFF.

J is TRBJ2-2 and V is TRBV19, with D perhaps matching TRBD2 (5 bases). This CDR3 has 14 residues. V lost 5 bases to trimming and J lost 2 bases, with 9 bases between them. Germline V gives CDR1 LNHDA, CDR2 SQIVND (reference sequence). CDR3 region: CASSRGDNTGELFF. CDR3 sequence (DNA): TGTGCCAGTAGTCGGGGAGATAACACCGGGGAGCTGTTTTTT.

This chain connects TRBV6-1 to TRBJ2-5; 11 bases fit TRBD1. Per the germline V gene, CDR1 is MNHNS and CDR2 is SASEGT. The CDR3 runs to 15 residues. V was pared by 6 bases and J by 4 bases, with 7 bases of the junction left unmatched. The CDR3 region has the DNA TGTGCCAGCAGAACCGGGACAGGGGGGGGAGAGACCCAGTACTTC. Translating it yields CASRTGTGGGETQYF.

V is TRBV5-1 and J is TRBJ2-1; D possibly corresponds to TRBD1 (6 bases). The germline V gene encodes CDR1 SGHRS and CDR2 YFSETQ. The ends were cut back, 1 base at V and 5 bases at J, with 13 bases in the middle. The CDR3 runs 15 residues. The CDR3 region has the DNA TGCGCCAGCAGCTTGCAGCAGGGGTTTGACAATGAGCAGTTCTTC. Its translation: CASSLQQGFDNEQFF.

This chain links TRBV6-4 with TRBJ2-5, with 11 nucleotides matching TRBD2. Germline trimming cut 8 bases from V and 4 bases from J; bases unmatched to any gene: 12. The germline gives CDR1 MRHNA, CDR2 SNTAGT. There are 16 residues in the CDR3. The CDR3 nucleotides are TGTGCCAGCCAAACCGGGACTAGCGGAGGTGTAGAGACCCAGTACTTC. It translates to CASQTGTSGGVETQYF.

The rearrangement uses TRBV28 and TRBJ1-2; D unclear. CDR3 length: 14 residues. Between the trimmed V and J ends, which lost 7 bases and 7 bases, there was a span of 19 bases. From germline, CDR1 is MDHEN and CDR2 SYDVKM. The DNA for the CDR3 is TGTGCCAGCACCCCCCCTGGGAGAGTAGCTGGCTACACCTTC. Amino acids: CASTPPGRVAGYTF.

The V call is TRBV6-5, the J call TRBJ2-1; the match to TRBD1 covers 8 bases. The CDR3 contains 14 residues. CDR1 is MNHEY, CDR2 SVGAGI, per germline. The V gene end was trimmed by 4 bases and the J gene end by 7 bases; junction bases not matched to a gene: 6. The CDR3 is CASSSTGASNEQFF. For the CDR3, the DNA is TGTGCCAGCAGTTCGACAGGGGCTAGTAATGAGCAGTTCTTC.

The chain combines TRBV6-5 with TRBJ2-3; D gene unclear. There are 13 residues in the CDR3. CDR1 MNHEY and CDR2 SVGAGI come from the germline V gene. V was clipped by 11 bases and J by 0 bases, with 12 bases between them. The CDR3 loop reads CAVKARSTDTQYF. The CDR3 nucleotides are TGTGCCGTTAAAGCGAGGAGCACAGATACGCAGTATTTT.

The CDR3 reads CASSLVGRDYEQYF. The CDR3 DNA reads TGTGCCAGCAGCTTAGTCGGACGAGACTACGAGCAGTACTTC. V gene TRBV7-2 combines with J gene TRBJ2-7; D is uncertain. The germline V and J ends were trimmed by 1 base and 3 bases, with 10 bases remaining between them. CDR3 length equals 14 residues. CDR1 is SGHTA, CDR2 FQGNSA, per germline.